Listed here are 27 T cell receptor beta chains from one sample, sequenced in a study of blood T cell repertoires in COVID-19. TCRdb's table, derived via immunoSEQ multiplex PCR, lists solely in-frame clones and lacks some. In the table there are 210,000 or so clones, roughly four fifths of which are singletons. The sequenced sample consisted of peripheral blood. These receptors originate from a woman in her forties with acute or convalescent COVID-19.

This CDR3 reads CASSFLGQGKNNEQFF. The CDR3 DNA reads TGTGCCAGCAGTTTCCTCGGACAGGGCAAGAACAATGAGCAGTTCTTC. This chain connects TRBV27 to TRBJ2-1; 8 nucleotides align to TRBD1. CDR3 size: 16 residues. Germline assignment: CDR1 MNHEY and CDR2 SMNVEV (reference sequence). V was pared by 3 bases and J by 5 bases, with 9 bases of the junction left unmatched.

The gene calls are TRBV2 and TRBJ1-1; no definite D call. This CDR3 spans 14 amino acids. V lost 4 bases and J 7 bases, leaving 16 bases between the germline ends. The germline V gene has CDR1 SNHLY and CDR2 FYNNEI. CDR3 nucleotides: TGTGCCAGCAGTGGTATCAGAACCAACGTTGAAGCTTTCTTT. It specifies CASSGIRTNVEAFF.

The V and J genes are TRBV18 and TRBJ2-1, with 7 bases matching TRBD2. Unmatched junction bases numbered 4, after V lost 1 base and J lost 7 bases. Germline-derived CDR1 and CDR2 are KGHSH and LQKENI. The CDR3 runs 14 residues. CDR3 bases: TGTGCCAGCTCACCACTCGGGGGGAGTAATGAGCAGTTCTTC. Translating it yields CASSPLGGSNEQFF.

The chain couples TRBV6-5 to TRBJ2-3, with 8 bases matching TRBD2. With 6 bases clipped from V and 4 bases from J, the junction kept 6 bases outside the gene matches. The CDR3 spans 14 residues. Germline V CDR1 and CDR2: MNHEY, SVGAGI. This chain's CDR3 is CASSSGLVPDTQYF. DNA for the CDR3: TGTGCCAGCAGCTCGGGACTAGTCCCAGATACGCAGTATTTT.

For this clone: This specimen includes other DNA sequences encoding the same CDR3. This chain links TRBV4-3 with TRBJ2-7; D perhaps matches TRBD2 (5 bases). The CDR3 has 15 residues. Trimming left V 0 bases short and J 2 bases short, with 11 bases between. Germline V CDR1 and CDR2: LGHNA, YSLEER. The CDR3 nucleotides are TGCGCCAGCAGCCAAGAAAGAACCGGGGCCTACGAGCAGTACTTC. Residues: CASSQERTGAYEQYF.

The chain is built from TRBV27 and TRBJ1-2, with D unclear. CDR1 is MNHEY, CDR2 SMNVEV, per germline (reference sequence). This CDR3 spans 14 amino acids. Trimming pared 10 bases from V and 0 bases from J, leaving 15 bases between. DNA of the CDR3: TGTGCCACCCCACGACTGCTAGCTAACTATGGCTACACCTTC. It codes for CATPRLLANYGYTF.

The genes are TRBV29-1 and TRBJ2-7; the match to TRBD1 covers 7 bases. CDR1 is SQVTM and CDR2 is ANQGSEA in the germline V gene. The V gene end was trimmed by 5 bases and the J gene end by 3 bases; junction bases not matched to a gene: 7. CDR3 length: 13 residues. CDR3 sequence reads: CSVQDRRNYEQYF. The CDR3 bases are TGCAGCGTTCAGGACAGGAGAAACTACGAGCAGTACTTC.

This chain links TRBV3-1 (or the pseudogene TRBV3-2) with TRBJ2-3; 9 bases map to TRBD2. Germline-derived CDR1 and CDR2 are LGHDT and YNNKEL (reference sequence). J was trimmed by 8 bases and V by 1 base; bases with no gene match: 10. The CDR3 is made up of 16 amino acids. The CDR3 is CASSQAFAGGRGTQYF. The DNA for the CDR3 is TGTGCCAGCAGCCAAGCCTTTGCGGGGGGGCGCGGTACGCAGTATTTT.

The chain uses TRBV19 and TRBJ1-5; TRBD1 matches at 7 bases. Looked up from germline, CDR1 is LNHDA and CDR2 is SQIVND (reference sequence). The J segment lost 3 bases and the V segment lost 5 bases, leaving 10 bases of the junction unmatched. CDR3 length: 16 amino acids. CDR3 protein: CASSSGQEFLNQPQHF. The CDR3 DNA reads as TGTGCCAGTAGTTCCGGACAGGAATTTCTCAATCAGCCCCAGCATTTT.

This chain links TRBV6-6 with TRBJ1-1; 8 nucleotides match TRBD1. This CDR3 comprises 12 residues. CDR1 MNHNY and CDR2 SVGAGI come from the germline V gene (reference sequence). V trimming: 4 bases; J trimming: 7 bases; junction bases outside the gene matches: 2. In nucleotides, the CDR3 is TGTGCCAGCAGTTGGGGACAGGTTGAAGCTTTCTTT. It codes for CASSWGQVEAFF.

V usage is TRBV5-6 and J usage is TRBJ1-1; the match to TRBD1 covers 7 bases. The CDR3 extends over 15 amino acids. CDR1 SGHDT and CDR2 YYEEEE come from the germline V gene. The V and J ends lost 4 bases and 9 bases, in that order; junction bases with no gene match: 15. CDR3 sequence reads: CASSPTGQRSPQAFF. CDR3 DNA: TGTGCCAGCAGCCCCACGGGACAGCGGAGTCCCCAAGCTTTCTTT.

This clone occurred many times. The genes are TRBV6-5 and TRBJ1-1; TRBD1 agrees at 7 bases. Germline-derived CDR1 and CDR2 are MNHEY and SVGAGI. V lost 4 bases and J lost 7; bases outside the gene matches: 9. The CDR3 runs 14 residues. The CDR3 DNA reads TGTGCCAGCAGTTCGCCGGGACAGATTCGTGAAGCTTTCTTT. Protein: CASSSPGQIREAFF.

DNA for the CDR3: TGTGCCAGCAGTCCGGACAGGGCCTCCTACGAGCAGTACTTC. As protein: CASSPDRASYEQYF. V is TRBV27 and J is TRBJ2-7; 8 nucleotides match TRBD1. The CDR3 contains 14 residues. The germline V gene has CDR1 MNHEY and CDR2 SMNVEV (reference sequence). The V segment lost 5 bases and the J segment 0 bases; nucleotides outside the gene matches: 3.

This rearrangement joins TRBV6-5 to TRBJ2-5, with TRBD1 identical over 9 bases. The CDR3 runs to 14 residues. Germline CDR1 and CDR2: MNHEY and SVGAGI. V was pared by 6 bases and J by 4 bases, with 6 bases of the junction left unmatched. CDR3 region: CASSQNRGLETQYF. The CDR3 DNA follows: TGTGCCAGCAGCCAGAACAGGGGGCTAGAGACCCAGTACTTC.

The rearrangement uses TRBV19 and TRBJ1-2; 7 bases align to TRBD1. Germline loops: CDR1 LNHDA, CDR2 SQIVND (reference sequence). The J segment lost 6 bases and the V segment lost 6 bases, leaving 4 bases of the junction unmatched. The CDR3 has 12 residues. CDR3 residues: CASRWDSHGYTF. As DNA, the CDR3 is TGTGCCAGTAGGTGGGACAGCCATGGCTACACCTTC.

J is TRBJ2-5 and V is TRBV5-4, with a possible D match to TRBD1 (5 bases). Germline V CDR1 and CDR2: SGHNT, YYREEE (reference sequence). This CDR3 contains 14 residues. Trimming shortened V by 0 bases and J by 5 bases, and 11 bases separated the two germline ends. In nucleotides, the CDR3 is TGTGCCAGCAGCTTGGGTGTACAGGTCGAGACCCAGTACTTC. Translation: CASSLGVQVETQYF. Full variable domain (rest looked up from reference TRBV5-4 and TRBJ2-5): ETGVTQSPTHLIKTRGQQVTLRCSSQSGHNTVSWYQQALGQGPQFIFQYYREEENGRGNFPPRFSGLQFPNYSSELNVNALELDDSALYLCASSLGVQVETQYFGPGTRLLVL.

This clone was seen more than once but under ten times. The rearrangement uses TRBV12-3 or TRBV12-4 and TRBJ1-2; 7 nucleotides line up with TRBD1. The ends lost 4 bases at V and 5 bases at J; junction bases unmatched: 4. CDR3 length equals 13 residues. This CDR3 reads CASSSTGLYGYTF. The CDR3 bases are TGTGCCAGCAGTTCGACAGGGCTTTATGGCTACACCTTC.

The rearrangement uses TRBV4-1 and TRBJ2-1; maybe TRBD1 (7 bases). Looked up from germline, CDR1 is MGHRA and CDR2 is YSYEKL. The ends were cut back, 7 bases at V and 2 bases at J, with 18 bases in the middle. The CDR3 runs to 16 residues. The CDR3 DNA follows: TGCGCCAGCACCAGGGGGGCGGACACTCCCTACAATGAGCAGTTCTTC. Translating gives CASTRGADTPYNEQFF.

The chain recombines TRBV3-1 (or the pseudogene TRBV3-2) with TRBJ2-3, with 10 bases lining up with TRBD1. Unmatched junction bases numbered 2, after V lost 5 bases and J lost 3 bases. The CDR3 spans 14 residues. Per germline, CDR1 LGHDT and CDR2 YNNKEL (reference sequence). The chain's CDR3 is CASSDRGLTDTQYF. The CDR3 nucleotides are TGTGCCAGCAGCGACAGGGGGCTGACAGATACGCAGTATTTT.

J is TRBJ2-1 and V is TRBV19; 8 positions agree with TRBD2. Germline V gives CDR1 LNHDA, CDR2 SQIVND (reference sequence). The junction had 4 bases not matched to a gene; V was cut back by 6 bases and J by 0 bases. This CDR3 comprises 15 residues. CDR3: CASSSGTSSYNEQFF. The CDR3 DNA follows: TGTGCCAGTAGCTCCGGGACTAGCTCCTACAATGAGCAGTTCTTC.

This clone has a handful of counts. This chain joins TRBV20-1 and TRBJ2-7; D is perhaps TRBD1 (5 bases). This CDR3 has 11 residues. Germline CDR1 reads DFQATT; CDR2 reads SNEGSKA (reference sequence). V was shortened by 4 bases and J by 5 bases, with 9 bases between the two germline ends. CDR3 sequence (DNA): TGCAGTGCTACACGACAGAACGAGCAGTACTTC. Amino acid sequence: CSATRQNEQYF.

V is TRBV20-1 and J is TRBJ2-7, with D tentatively TRBD1 (5 bases). CDR1 DFQATT and CDR2 SNEGSKA come from the germline V gene (reference sequence). The germline V and J ends were trimmed by 3 bases and 2 bases, with 14 bases remaining between them. The CDR3 has 14 residues. CDR3 sequence (DNA): TGCAGTGCTAGTCATTCAGGGCTAACCTACGAGCAGTACTTC. Translated: CSASHSGLTYEQYF.

The CDR3 spells CASSPGQGARDYGYTF. CDR3 coding DNA: TGCGCCAGCAGCCCGGGACAGGGGGCGCGCGACTATGGCTACACCTTC. The chain is built from TRBV10-2 and TRBJ1-2; 12 bases match TRBD1. Germline V lookup: CDR1 WSHSY, CDR2 SAAADI. This CDR3 comprises 16 residues. V shed 6 bases, J shed 3 bases, and the junction held 8 bases outside the gene matches.

This clone has only one observation. The rearrangement uses TRBV15 and TRBJ1-2, with D unresolved. Germline V CDR1 and CDR2: LNHNV, YYDKDF (reference sequence). V was shortened by 3 bases and J by 0 bases, with 8 bases between the two germline ends. The CDR3 sequence is 14 residues long. CDR3 sequence reads: CATSSPGANYGYTF. The DNA for the CDR3 is TGTGCCACCAGCAGCCCGGGAGCTAACTATGGCTACACCTTC.

This clone was observed a few times. The CDR3 coding sequence is TGTGCCAGTAGTCAGCGGGGGAACACTGAAGCTTTCTTT. This sequence encodes CASSQRGNTEAFF. J is TRBJ1-1 and V is TRBV19, with D unresolved. CDR3 length equals 13 residues. V was shortened by 5 bases and J by 1 base, with 8 bases between the two germline ends. From germline, CDR1 is LNHDA and CDR2 SQIVND (reference sequence). Full variable domain (remainder filled in from reference TRBV19 and TRBJ1-1): DGGITQSPKYLFRKEGQNVTLSCEQNLNHDAMYWYRQDPGQGLRLIYYSQIVNDFQKGDIAEGYSVSREKKESFPLTVTSAQKNPTAFYLCASSQRGNTEAFFGQGTRLTVV.

The chain combines TRBV27 with TRBJ2-1; 7 nucleotides agree with TRBD1. Trimming cost V 4 bases and J 7 bases; bases outside gene matches: 7. The CDR3 runs 14 residues. Germline CDR1 and CDR2: MNHEY and SMNVEV (reference sequence). The CDR3 protein is CASSSAGRGNEQFF. DNA for the CDR3: TGTGCCAGCAGTTCAGCAGGCAGGGGGAATGAGCAGTTCTTC.

This chain connects TRBV25-1 to TRBJ1-2; maybe TRBD1 (5 bases). Between the trimmed V and J ends, which lost 6 bases and 8 bases, there was a span of 22 bases. In germline, CDR1 is MGHDK, CDR2 SYGVNS. This CDR3 contains 15 residues. CDR3 in amino acids: CASRTYSGAGGGYTF. The CDR3 DNA reads as TGTGCCAGCAGAACGTACAGTGGGGCGGGAGGGGGCTACACCTTC.